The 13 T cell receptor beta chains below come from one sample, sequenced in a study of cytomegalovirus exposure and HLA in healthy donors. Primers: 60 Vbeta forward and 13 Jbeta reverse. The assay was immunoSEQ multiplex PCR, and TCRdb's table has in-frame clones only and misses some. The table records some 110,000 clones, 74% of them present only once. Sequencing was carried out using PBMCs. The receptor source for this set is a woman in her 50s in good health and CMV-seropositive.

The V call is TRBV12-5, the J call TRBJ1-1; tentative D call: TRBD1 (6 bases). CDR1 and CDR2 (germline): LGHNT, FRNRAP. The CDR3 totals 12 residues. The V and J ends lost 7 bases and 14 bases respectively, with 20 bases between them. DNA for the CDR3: TGTGCTAGTGTTGGGGACACAGGGATGTTGTTCTTT. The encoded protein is CASVGDTGMLFF. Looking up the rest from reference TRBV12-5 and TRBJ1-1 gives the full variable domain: DARVTQTPRHKVTEMGQEVTMRCQPILGHNTVFWYRQTMMQGLELLAYFRNRAPLDDSGMPKDRFSAEMPDATLATLKIQPSEPRDSAVYFCASVGDTGMLFFGQGTRLTVV.

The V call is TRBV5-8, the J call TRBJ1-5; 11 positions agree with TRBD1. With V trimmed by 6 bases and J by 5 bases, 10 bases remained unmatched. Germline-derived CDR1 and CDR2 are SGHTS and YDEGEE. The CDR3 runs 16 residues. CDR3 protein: CASTPRTGGYYQPQHF. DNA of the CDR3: TGTGCCAGCACCCCGCGGACAGGGGGCTACTATCAGCCCCAGCATTTT.

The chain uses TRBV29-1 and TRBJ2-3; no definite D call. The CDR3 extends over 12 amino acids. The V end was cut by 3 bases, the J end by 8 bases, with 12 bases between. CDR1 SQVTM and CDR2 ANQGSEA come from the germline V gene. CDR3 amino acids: CSVEDFGLTQYF. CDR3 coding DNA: TGCAGCGTTGAGGATTTTGGGCTTACGCAGTATTTT.

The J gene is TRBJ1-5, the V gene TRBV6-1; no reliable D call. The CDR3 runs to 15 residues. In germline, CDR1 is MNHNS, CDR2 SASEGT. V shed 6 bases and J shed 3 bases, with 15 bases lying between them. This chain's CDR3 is CASSARLADNQPQHF. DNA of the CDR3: TGTGCCAGCAGCGCCCGCCTGGCAGACAATCAGCCCCAGCATTTT.

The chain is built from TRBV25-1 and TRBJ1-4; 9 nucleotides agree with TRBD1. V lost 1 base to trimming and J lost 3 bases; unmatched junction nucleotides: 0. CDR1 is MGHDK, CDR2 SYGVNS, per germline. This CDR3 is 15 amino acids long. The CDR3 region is CASSEWTGANEKLFF. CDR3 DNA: TGTGCCAGCAGTGAATGGACAGGGGCTAATGAAAAACTGTTTTTT.

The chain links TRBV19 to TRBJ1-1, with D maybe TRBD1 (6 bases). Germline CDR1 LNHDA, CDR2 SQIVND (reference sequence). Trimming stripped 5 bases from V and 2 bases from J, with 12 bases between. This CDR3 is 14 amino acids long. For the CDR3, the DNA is TGTGCCAGTAGTGCCACAGGGTATAACACTGAAGCTTTCTTT. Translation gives CASSATGYNTEAFF.

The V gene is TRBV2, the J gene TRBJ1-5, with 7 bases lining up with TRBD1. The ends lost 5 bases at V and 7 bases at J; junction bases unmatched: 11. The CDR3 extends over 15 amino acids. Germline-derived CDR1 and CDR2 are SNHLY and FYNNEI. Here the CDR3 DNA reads TGTGCCAGCAGTAAAGTACAGGGGCCTGACCAGCCCCAGCATTTT. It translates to CASSKVQGPDQPQHF.

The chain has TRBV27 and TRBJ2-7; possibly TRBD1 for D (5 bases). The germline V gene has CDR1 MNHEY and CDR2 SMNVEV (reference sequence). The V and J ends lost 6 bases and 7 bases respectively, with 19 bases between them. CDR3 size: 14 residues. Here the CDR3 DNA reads TGTGCCAGCAGCTTTCAGGGTAGGACGAGGGAGCAGTACTTC. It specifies CASSFQGRTREQYF.

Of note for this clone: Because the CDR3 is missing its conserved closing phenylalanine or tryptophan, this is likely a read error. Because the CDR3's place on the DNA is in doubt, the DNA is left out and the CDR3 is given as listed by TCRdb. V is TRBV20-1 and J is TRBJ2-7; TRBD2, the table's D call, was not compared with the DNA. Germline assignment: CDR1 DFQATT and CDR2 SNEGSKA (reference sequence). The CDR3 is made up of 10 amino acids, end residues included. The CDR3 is CSARDREGRS.

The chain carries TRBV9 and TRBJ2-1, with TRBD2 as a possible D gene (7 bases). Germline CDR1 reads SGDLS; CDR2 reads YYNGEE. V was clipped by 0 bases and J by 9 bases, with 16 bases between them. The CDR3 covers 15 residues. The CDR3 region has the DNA TGTGCCAGCAGCGTAGCCGGGAGCGGGACAAGTGAGCAGTTCTTC. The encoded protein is CASSVAGSGTSEQFF.

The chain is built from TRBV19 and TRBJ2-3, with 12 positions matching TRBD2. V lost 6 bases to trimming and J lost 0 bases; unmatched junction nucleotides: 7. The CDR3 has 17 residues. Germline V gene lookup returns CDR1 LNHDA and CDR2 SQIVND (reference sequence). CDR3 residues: CASRRRTSGMSTDTQYF. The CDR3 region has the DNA TGTGCCAGTAGGAGAAGGACTAGCGGGATGAGCACAGATACGCAGTATTTT.

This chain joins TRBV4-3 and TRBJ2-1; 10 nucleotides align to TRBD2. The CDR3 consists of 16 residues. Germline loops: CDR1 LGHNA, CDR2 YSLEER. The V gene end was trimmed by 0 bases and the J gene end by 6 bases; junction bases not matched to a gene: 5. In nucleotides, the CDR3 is TGCGCCAGCAGCCAAGAGGTAGCGGGAGGATCCAATGAGCAGTTCTTC. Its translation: CASSQEVAGGSNEQFF.

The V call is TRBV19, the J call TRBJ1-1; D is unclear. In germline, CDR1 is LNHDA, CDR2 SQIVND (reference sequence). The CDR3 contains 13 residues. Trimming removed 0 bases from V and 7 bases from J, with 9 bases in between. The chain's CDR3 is CASSIEPGFEAFF. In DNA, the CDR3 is TGTGCCAGTAGTATAGAACCCGGGTTTGAAGCTTTCTTT.